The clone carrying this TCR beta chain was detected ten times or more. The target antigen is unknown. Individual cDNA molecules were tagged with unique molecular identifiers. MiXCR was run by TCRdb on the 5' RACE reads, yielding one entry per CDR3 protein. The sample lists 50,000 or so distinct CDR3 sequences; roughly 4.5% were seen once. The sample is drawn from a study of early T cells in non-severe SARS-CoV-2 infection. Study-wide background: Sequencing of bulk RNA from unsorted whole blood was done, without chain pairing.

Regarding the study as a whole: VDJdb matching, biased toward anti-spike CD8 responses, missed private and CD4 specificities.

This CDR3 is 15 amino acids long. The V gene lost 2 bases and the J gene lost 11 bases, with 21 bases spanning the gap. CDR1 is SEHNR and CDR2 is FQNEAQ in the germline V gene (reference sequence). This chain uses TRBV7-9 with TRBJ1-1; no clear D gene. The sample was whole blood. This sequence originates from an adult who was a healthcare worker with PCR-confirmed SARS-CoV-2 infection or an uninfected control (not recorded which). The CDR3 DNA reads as TGTGCCAGCAGCTTAAGTCGTATGGATAGGGCGGCGGCTTTCTTT. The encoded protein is CASSLSRMDRAAAFF.